Below are 10 T cell receptor beta chains sequenced from a single sample in a study of blood T cell repertoires in COVID-19. Data came from immunoSEQ multiplex PCR; TCRdb stores just in-frame clones and leaves some out. The profile shows about 320,000 clones, approximately 90% of them singletons. Sequenced input: PBMCs or T cells enriched from blood (not recorded which). The receptors shown here come from a woman aged 18-29 years who had recovered from COVID-19.

This clone was observed a single time. The chain combines TRBV18 with TRBJ1-1, with D possibly matching TRBD1 (6 bases). Germline CDR1 and CDR2: KGHSH and LQKENI. The CDR3 spans 21 residues. V lost 6 bases and J lost 7, with 39 bases in between. CDR3 DNA sequence: TGTGCCAGCTCCCCAACCCGGCCAGGGGCGAGAGAGAATAGGGGGTGGAATGAAGCTTTCTTT. It encodes CASSPTRPGARENRGWNEAFF.

CDR3 nucleotide sequence: TGTGCCACCCGAGACAGGATACTAGCGGTTGAGCAGTTCTTC. Its protein product is CATRDRILAVEQFF. The chain combines TRBV10-3 with TRBJ2-1, with 8 positions matching TRBD2. Per the germline V gene, CDR1 is ENHRY and CDR2 is SYGVKD. The CDR3 runs to 14 residues. V lost 10 bases, J lost 9 bases, and 14 bases stayed unmatched.

The table lists this clone with a few counts. The chain carries TRBV24-1 and TRBJ2-2; D is perhaps TRBD1 (6 bases). V dropped 0 bases and J dropped 6 bases, with 7 bases sitting between them. This CDR3 spans 14 amino acids. CDR1 and CDR2 (germline): KGHDR, SFDVKD. CDR3 protein: CATSDLPGAGELFF. The DNA of the CDR3 is TGTGCCACCAGTGATTTGCCAGGGGCCGGGGAGCTGTTTTTT.

This chain connects TRBV5-4 to TRBJ1-6; no firm D call. The CDR3 runs 17 residues. Trimming cost V 4 bases and J 7 bases, with 21 bases left between them. Germline CDR1 reads SGHNT; CDR2 reads YYREEE (reference sequence). The DNA for the CDR3 is TGTGCCAGCAGCCCCGACGGTATGGGCAGCTTCAATTCACCCCTCCACTTT. This gives the protein CASSPDGMGSFNSPLHF.

This clone showed up just a few times. The genes are TRBV5-4 and TRBJ2-6; perhaps TRBD2 as D (5 bases). Trimming removed 3 bases at V and 0 bases at J, with 13 bases between. CDR3 length: 17 amino acids. Germline V CDR1 and CDR2: SGHNT, YYREEE (reference sequence). CDR3 bases: TGTGCCAGCAGCTATCCACCCCGGGGCTCTGGGGCCAACGTCCTGACTTTC. Translating gives CASSYPPRGSGANVLTF.

The chain carries TRBV9 and TRBJ2-7; D remains unclear. The germline V gene has CDR1 SGDLS and CDR2 YYNGEE. CDR3 length: 14 residues. Trimming stripped 1 base from V and 6 bases from J, with 14 bases between. The CDR3: CASSVFSVSGEQYF. CDR3 coding DNA: TGTGCCAGCAGCGTATTTTCAGTTTCTGGCGAGCAGTACTTC.

The J gene is TRBJ2-1, the V gene TRBV5-4, with 13 nucleotides matching TRBD2. The CDR3 contains 15 residues. Unmatched junction bases numbered 5, after V lost 1 base and J lost 10 bases. Germline V gene sequence: CDR1 SGHNT, CDR2 YYREEE (reference sequence). The CDR3 bases are TGTGCCAGCAGCTTGTACGGGACTAGCGGGATCGAGCAGTTCTTC. The encoded protein is CASSLYGTSGIEQFF.

This clone has a handful of counts. The V call is TRBV5-1, the J call TRBJ1-3, with unresolved D. Germline V gene lookup returns CDR1 SGHRS and CDR2 YFSETQ. CDR3 size: 13 residues. V was cut by 4 bases and J by 4 bases, with 9 bases left in between. CDR3 nucleotide sequence: TGCGCCAGCAGCCAGGAGGTCGGAAACACCATATATTTT. As protein: CASSQEVGNTIYF. The full variable domain, rest sourced from reference TRBV5-1 and TRBJ1-3, is KAGVTQTPRYLIKTRGQQVTLSCSPISGHRSVSWYQQTPGQGLQFLFEYFSETQRNKGNFPGRFSGRQFSNSRSEMNVSTLELGDSALYLCASSQEVGNTIYFGEGSWLTVV.

The CDR3 region has the DNA TGTGCCAGCAGTCCACACGACTGGTACTCCTACAATGAGCAGTTCTTC. Translation: CASSPHDWYSYNEQFF. The chain uses TRBV7-9 and TRBJ2-1; D unclear. V was clipped by 6 bases and J by 0 bases, with 15 bases between them. The CDR3 is made up of 16 amino acids. Germline V gene sequence: CDR1 SEHNR, CDR2 FQNEAQ (reference sequence). Variable domain in full (rest from reference TRBV7-9 and TRBJ2-1): DTGVSQNPRHKITKRGQNVTFRCDPISEHNRLYWYRQTLGQGPEFLTYFQNEAQLEKSRLLSDRFSAERPKGSFSTLEIQRTEQGDSAMYLCASSPHDWYSYNEQFFGPGTRLTVL.

This chain links TRBV15 with TRBJ1-1; TRBD1 matches 7 bases. Per the germline V gene, CDR1 is LNHNV and CDR2 is YYDKDF (reference sequence). The CDR3 runs to 13 residues. Losses at the gene ends were 3 bases for V and 8 bases for J; bases not matched to a gene: 6. This CDR3 reads CATSRHPGQEAFF. CDR3 sequence (DNA): TGTGCCACCAGCAGGCACCCGGGACAGGAAGCTTTCTTT.